This record covers a single T cell receptor (beta chain). Its antigen is as yet unknown. Isolation of CD4+ naive, central memory, regulatory and stem cell-like memory cells was achieved by sorting via CD45RO/CCR7/CD25/CD127/CD95/CD27. The isolated RNA, all of it, was reverse transcribed, so expressed TCRB transcripts were what got sequenced. Measured with immunoSEQ multiplex PCR; TCRdb has only the in-frame clones, and not every one. Among some 160,000 clones listed, around 8.4% were seen once. The data stem from a study of beta chain features in type 1 diabetes. Study at large: Cell yields, age and gender were similar between patients and healthy donors. The study examined roughly 110,000,000 sorted cells across all samples.

Study-wide results and caveats: Researchers report that Type 1 diabetes patients had moderately but significantly shorter TCRB CDR3s across all four CD4+ subsets.

The CDR3 runs 14 residues. V trimming: 0 bases; J trimming: 7 bases; junction bases outside the gene matches: 4. Looked up from germline, CDR1 is SGHNT and CDR2 is YYREEE (reference sequence). The sequenced sample was central memory CD4+ T cells from blood. The rearrangement links TRBV5-4 to TRBJ2-7; TRBD2 matches at 10 bases. This receptor was taken from a young woman with type 1 diabetes. CDR3 in DNA: TGTGCCAGCAGCTTGGAAGCGGGAGGGATGGAGCAGTACTTC. Amino acids: CASSLEAGGMEQYF.